This TCR beta chain was obtained from a study of blood T cell repertoires in COVID-19. Study details: Material from acute and convalescent COVID-19 was sourced from the United States, Italy and Spain. T cells, B-cell-depleted T cells, or PBMCs provided the cDNA or gDNA that served as material.

Original processing methods: Amplification with reference gene primers provided the estimates of nucleated cell counts. This table comes from immunoSEQ multiplex PCR, and its TCRdb copy is limited to in-frame clones, with some not included. The V and J calls and clone size are taken from that table; D and trimming were inferred from the DNA. The sample records about 190,000 clones, 80% to 85% being singletons. Germline V CDR1 and CDR2: SGHVS, FQNEAQ. The V segment lost 5 bases and the J segment 8 bases; nucleotides outside the gene matches: 8. The CDR3 length is 15 residues. Material: peripheral blood. This TCR was recovered from a woman aged 40 to 55 with acute or convalescent COVID-19. The rearrangement joins TRBV7-8 to TRBJ1-4, with 10 bases aligning to TRBD1. CDR3 DNA sequence: TGTGCCAGCAGCCGAGCGGGACAGGGGCTCGAAAAACTGTTTTTT. As protein: CASSRAGQGLEKLFF. The entire variable domain, with the rest obtained from reference TRBV7-8 and TRBJ1-4, is as follows: GAGVSQSPRYKVAKRGQDVALRCDPISGHVSLFWYQQALGQGPEFLTYFQNEAQLDKSGLPSDRFFAERPEGSVSTLKIQRTQQEDSAVYLCASSRAGQGLEKLFFGSGTQLSVL.